Each of the 5 T cell receptor beta chains below was sequenced from the same sample in a study of blood T cell repertoires in COVID-19 (dated by TCRdb to the early 2020s). The library was produced with the immunoSEQ multiplex PCR assay. What TCRdb holds here is the immuneACCESS table cut down to in-frame rearrangements. Part of the clones is not present; checked against another copy, under half of the missing clones reflect an unresolved V gene, and the others are unexplained. Recorded for this sample are a few hundred thousand clones; around 80% of them occurred a single time. The top ten hold 1.2% of the sample. Source material: peripheral blood. The receptors stem from a woman aged 50 to 60 with acute or convalescent COVID-19.

The CDR3 spells CASRVTGQINTEAFF. CDR3 DNA sequence: TGTGCCAGCAGGGTAACGGGACAGATAAACACTGAAGCTTTCTTT. The V call is TRBV9, the J call TRBJ1-1; 7 bases fit TRBD1. V dropped 5 bases and J dropped 2; count of bases not matched to a gene: 9. CDR1 and CDR2 (germline): SGDLS, YYNGEE. The CDR3 loop spans 15 amino acids.

The V gene is TRBV10-3, the J gene TRBJ1-4; D perhaps matches TRBD1 (6 bases). There are 17 residues in the CDR3. Germline CDR1 is ENHRY and CDR2 is SYGVKD. The germline V and J ends were trimmed by 0 bases and 6 bases, with 17 bases remaining between them. CDR3 DNA sequence: TGTGCCATCAGTGAGTCGAGGGGCAGGGGAGACGATGAAAAACTGTTTTTT. This codes for CAISESRGRGDDEKLFF.

The V gene is TRBV13, the J gene TRBJ2-7; 15 nucleotides line up with TRBD2. CDR3 length equals 14 residues. Germline V lookup: CDR1 PRHDT, CDR2 FYEKMQ (reference sequence). The junction had 1 base not matched to a gene; V was cut back by 4 bases and J by 6 bases. The DNA of the CDR3 is TGTGCCAGCAGCTGGACTAGCGGGAGGGCCGAGCAGTACTTC. Translated, it gives CASSWTSGRAEQYF.

This rearrangement joins TRBV9 to TRBJ2-7, with TRBD2 matching over 9 bases. Germline lookup yields CDR1 SGDLS and CDR2 YYNGEE. After removal of 0 bases from V and 6 bases from J, the junction contained 7 bases not matched to a gene. There are 15 residues in the CDR3. In nucleotides, the CDR3 is TGTGCCAGCAGCGTAGTGGCTAGCGGGAACGGCGAGCAGTACTTC. This sequence encodes CASSVVASGNGEQYF.

The chain has TRBV5-4 and TRBJ2-4; maybe TRBD1 (6 bases). Trimming took 3 bases from V and 2 from J, leaving 9 bases between them. The CDR3 has 14 residues. Germline V gene lookup returns CDR1 SGHNT and CDR2 YYREEE (reference sequence). CDR3 bases: TGTGCCAGCAGCTCAGGGGTGTCCAAAAACATTCAGTACTTC. Its translation: CASSSGVSKNIQYF.